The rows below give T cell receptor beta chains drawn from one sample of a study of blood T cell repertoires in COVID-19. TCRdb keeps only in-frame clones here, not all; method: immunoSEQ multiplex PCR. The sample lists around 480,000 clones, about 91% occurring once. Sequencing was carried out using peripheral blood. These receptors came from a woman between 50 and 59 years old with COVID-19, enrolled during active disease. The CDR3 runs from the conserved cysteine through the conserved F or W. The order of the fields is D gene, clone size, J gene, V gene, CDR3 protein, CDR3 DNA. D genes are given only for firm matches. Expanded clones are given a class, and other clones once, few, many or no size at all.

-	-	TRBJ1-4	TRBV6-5	CASSTAGDRPEKLFF	TGTGCCAGCAGTACGGCGGGGGACCGCCCTGAAAAACTGTTTTTT
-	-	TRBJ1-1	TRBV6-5	CASRQGQLREAFF	TGTGCCAGCAGGCAAGGACAGCTTAGAGAAGCTTTCTTT
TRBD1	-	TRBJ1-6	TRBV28	CASSRDRYIRPLHF	TGTGCCAGCAGTCGGGACAGATACATTCGGCCCCTCCACTTT
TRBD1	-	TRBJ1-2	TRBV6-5	CASKTGNYGYTF	TGTGCCAGCAAGACAGGGAACTATGGCTACACCTTC
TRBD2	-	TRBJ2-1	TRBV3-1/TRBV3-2	CASSLSGGANDEQFF	TGTGCCAGCAGCCTAAGCGGGGGGGCCAATGATGAGCAGTTCTTC
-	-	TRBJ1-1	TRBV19	CASSILGGTEAFF	TGTGCCAGTAGTATCCTAGGAGGGACTGAAGCTTTCTTT
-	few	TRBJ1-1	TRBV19	CASSIRGESMNTEAFF	TGTGCCAGTAGTATCCGGGGGGAGAGCATGAACACTGAAGCTTTCTTT
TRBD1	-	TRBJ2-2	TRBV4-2	CASSPRQGNTGELFF	TGTGCCAGCAGCCCCCGACAGGGGAACACCGGGGAGCTGTTTTTT
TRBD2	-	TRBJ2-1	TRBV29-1	CSVSRLAGGLNEQFF	TGCAGCGTGTCTAGACTAGCGGGGGGGCTCAATGAGCAGTTCTTC
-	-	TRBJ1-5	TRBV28	CASSLSGILNQPQHF	TGTGCCAGCAGTTTAAGCGGTATACTTAATCAGCCCCAGCATTTT
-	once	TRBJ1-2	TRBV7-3	CASSSPGFYGYTF	TGTGCCAGCAGCTCCCCCGGGTTTTATGGCTACACCTTC
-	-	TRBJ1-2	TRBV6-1	CASSEVTEIYGYTF	TGTGCCAGCAGTGAAGTGACAGAAATCTATGGCTACACCTTC
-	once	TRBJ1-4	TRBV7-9	CASSLLRNEKLFF	TGTGCCAGCAGCTTGTTGAGAAATGAAAAACTGTTTTTT
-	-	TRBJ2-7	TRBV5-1	CASSPDSSYEQYF	TGCGCCAGCAGCCCGGACAGCTCCTACGAGCAGTACTTC
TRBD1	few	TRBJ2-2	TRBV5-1	CASSLQGSNTGELFF	TGCGCCAGCAGCTTACAGGGGTCGAACACCGGGGAGCTGTTTTTT
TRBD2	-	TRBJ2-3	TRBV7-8	CACNLAGVLTQYF	TGTGCCTGCAATCTAGCGGGGGTCCTTACGCAGTATTTT
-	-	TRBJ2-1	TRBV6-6	CASSGYTYNEQFF	TGTGCCAGCAGTGGATACACCTACAATGAGCAGTTCTTC
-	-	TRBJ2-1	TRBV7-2	CASSSESYNEQFF	TGTGCCAGCAGCTCGGAGTCCTACAATGAGCAGTTCTTC
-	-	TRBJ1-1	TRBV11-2	CASSRGQNTEAFF	TGTGCCAGCAGTAGAGGGCAGAACACTGAAGCTTTCTTT
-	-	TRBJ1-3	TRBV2	CASRVSGNTIYF	TGTGCCAGCAGGGTTAGTGGAAACACCATATATTTT
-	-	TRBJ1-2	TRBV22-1	CPGSARRNLDNKTHYGYTF	TGTCCTGGGAGCGCACGACGCAACTTGGACAATAAAACCCACTATGGCTACACCTTC
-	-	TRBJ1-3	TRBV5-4	CASSRPGLSGNTIYF	TGTGCCAGCAGCCGACCCGGACTTTCTGGAAACACCATATATTTT
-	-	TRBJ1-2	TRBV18	CASSPGFAVNYGYTF	TGTGCCAGCTCACCGGGCTTTGCAGTTAACTATGGCTACACCTTC
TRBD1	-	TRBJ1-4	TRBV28	CASSFADRPEKLFF	TGTGCCAGCAGTTTCGCGGACAGGCCGGAAAAACTGTTTTTT
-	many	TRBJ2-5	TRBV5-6	CASSSAGSVETQYF	TGTGCCAGCAGCTCCGCCGGGTCCGTGGAGACCCAGTACTTC
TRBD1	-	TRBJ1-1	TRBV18	CASSPLGQGLDTEAFF	TGTGCCAGCTCACCACTTGGACAGGGCCTGGACACTGAAGCTTTCTTT
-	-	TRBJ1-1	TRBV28	CASRGSPMNTEAFF	TGTGCCAGCAGGGGCTCCCCTATGAACACTGAAGCTTTCTTT
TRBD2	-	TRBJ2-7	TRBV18	CASSDEVAGGSYEQYF	TGTGCCAGCTCAGACGAGGTAGCGGGGGGCTCCTACGAGCAGTACTTC
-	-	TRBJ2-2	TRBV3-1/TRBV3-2	CASSPPGAGELFF	TGTGCCAGCAGCCCCCCCGGGGCCGGGGAGCTGTTTTTT
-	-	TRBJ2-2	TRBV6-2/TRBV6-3	CASSYGNRLNTGELFF	TGTGCCAGCAGTTACGGAAACAGATTGAACACCGGGGAGCTGTTTTTT
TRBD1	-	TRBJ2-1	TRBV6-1	CASSEILGQGQFF	TGTGCCAGCAGTGAAATCCTAGGACAGGGGCAATTCTTC
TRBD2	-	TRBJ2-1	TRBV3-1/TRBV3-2	CASSRWTSGGANEQFF	TGTGCCAGCAGCCGTTGGACTAGCGGGGGGGCCAATGAGCAGTTCTTC
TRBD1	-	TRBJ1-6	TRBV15	CATSRGQGSNSPLHF	TGTGCCACCAGCAGAGGACAGGGTTCCAATTCACCCCTCCACTTT
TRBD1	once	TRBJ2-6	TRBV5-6	CASSAGTGAFLGANVLTF	TGTGCCAGCAGCGCCGGGACAGGGGCTTTTCTCGGGGCCAACGTCCTGACTTTC
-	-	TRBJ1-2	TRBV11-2	CASSSTGRREGGYTF	TGTGCCAGCAGCTCCACCGGGAGGAGAGAAGGAGGCTACACCTTC
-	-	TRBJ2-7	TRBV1	CTSSQDQRGGPTGEQYF	TGCACCAGCAGCCAAGATCAACGGGGGGGGCCCACGGGGGAGCAGTACTTC
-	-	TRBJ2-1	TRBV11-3	CASSLDTSGDEQFF	TGTGCCAGCAGCTTAGATACCTCAGGGGATGAGCAGTTCTTC
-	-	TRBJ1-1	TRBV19	CASSIRRGYTEAFF	TGTGCCAGTAGTATAAGGCGGGGATACACTGAAGCTTTCTTT
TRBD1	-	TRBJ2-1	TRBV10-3	CAISIPGQGFEQFF	TGTGCCATCAGTATACCGGGACAGGGTTTTGAGCAGTTCTTC
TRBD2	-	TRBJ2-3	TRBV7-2	CASSLGLAGGQETQYF	TGTGCCAGCAGCTTGGGACTAGCGGGGGGGCAAGAGACGCAGTATTTT
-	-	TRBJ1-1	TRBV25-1	CASSDQSEAFF	TGTGCCAGCAGTGATCAATCTGAAGCTTTCTTT
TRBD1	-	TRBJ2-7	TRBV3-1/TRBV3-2	CASSQSPGQGREQYF	TGTGCCAGCAGCCAATCACCGGGACAGGGTAGGGAGCAGTACTTC
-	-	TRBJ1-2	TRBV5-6	CASGPAGIPSGGYTF	TGTGCCAGCGGGCCCGCGGGGATCCCGAGCGGGGGCTACACCTTC
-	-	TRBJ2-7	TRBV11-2	CASSPARVDTRAYEQYF	TGTGCCAGCAGCCCAGCGAGGGTCGACACGAGGGCTTACGAGCAGTACTTC
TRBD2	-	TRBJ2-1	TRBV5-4	CASSLGGGGYNEQFF	TGTGCCAGCAGCCTAGGCGGCGGGGGGTACAATGAGCAGTTCTTC
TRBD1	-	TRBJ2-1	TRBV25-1	CASSAMPGTGERGEQFF	TGTGCCAGCAGTGCCATGCCTGGGACAGGGGAACGGGGTGAGCAGTTCTTC